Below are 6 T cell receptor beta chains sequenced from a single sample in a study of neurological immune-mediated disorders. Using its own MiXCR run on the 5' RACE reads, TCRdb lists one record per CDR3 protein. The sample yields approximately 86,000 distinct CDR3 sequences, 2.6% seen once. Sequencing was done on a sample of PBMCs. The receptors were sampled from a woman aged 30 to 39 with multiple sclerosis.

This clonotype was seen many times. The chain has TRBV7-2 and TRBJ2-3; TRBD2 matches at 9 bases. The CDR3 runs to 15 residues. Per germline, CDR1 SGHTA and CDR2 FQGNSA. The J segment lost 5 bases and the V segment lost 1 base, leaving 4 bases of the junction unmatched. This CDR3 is CASSLGYSGRDTQYF. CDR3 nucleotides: TGTGCCAGCAGCTTAGGGTATAGCGGGAGAGATACGCAGTATTTT.

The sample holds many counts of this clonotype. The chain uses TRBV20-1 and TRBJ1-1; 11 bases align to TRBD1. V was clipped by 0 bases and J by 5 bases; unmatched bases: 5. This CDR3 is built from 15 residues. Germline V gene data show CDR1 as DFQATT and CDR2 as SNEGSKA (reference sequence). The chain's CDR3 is CSARDPGTGGTEAFF. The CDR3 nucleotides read TGCAGTGCTAGAGATCCGGGGACAGGGGGAACTGAAGCTTTCTTT.

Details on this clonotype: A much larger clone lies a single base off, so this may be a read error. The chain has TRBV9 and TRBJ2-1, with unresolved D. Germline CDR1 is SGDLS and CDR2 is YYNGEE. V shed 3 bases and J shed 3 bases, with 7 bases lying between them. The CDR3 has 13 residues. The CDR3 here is CASSASYYNEQFF. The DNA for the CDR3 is TGTGCCAGCAGCGCGTCCTACTACAATGAGCAGTTCTTC.

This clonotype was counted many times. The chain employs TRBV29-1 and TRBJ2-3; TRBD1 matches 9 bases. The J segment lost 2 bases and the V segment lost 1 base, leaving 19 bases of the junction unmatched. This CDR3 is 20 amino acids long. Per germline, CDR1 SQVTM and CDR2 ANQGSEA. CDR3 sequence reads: CSVEGPRRGEDRGTTDTQYF. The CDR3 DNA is TGCAGCGTTGAAGGCCCAAGAAGGGGGGAGGACAGGGGAACCACAGATACGCAGTATTTT.

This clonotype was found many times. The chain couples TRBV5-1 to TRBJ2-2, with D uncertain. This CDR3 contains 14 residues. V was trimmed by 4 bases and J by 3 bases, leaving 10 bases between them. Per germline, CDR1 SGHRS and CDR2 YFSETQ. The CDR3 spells CASSPTDYTGELFF. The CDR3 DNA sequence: TGCGCCAGCAGCCCTACTGATTACACCGGGGAGCTGTTTTTT.

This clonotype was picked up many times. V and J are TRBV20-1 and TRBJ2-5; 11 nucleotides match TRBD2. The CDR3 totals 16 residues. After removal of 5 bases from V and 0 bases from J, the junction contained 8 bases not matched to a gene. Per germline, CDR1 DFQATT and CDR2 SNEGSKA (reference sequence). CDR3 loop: CSAQGLAGRYQETQYF. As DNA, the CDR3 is TGCAGTGCTCAAGGACTAGCGGGCAGGTACCAAGAGACCCAGTACTTC.